The 10 T cell receptor beta chains below come from one sample, sequenced in a study of identical twins. TCRdb ran MiXCR on the 5' RACE reads and lists one entry per CDR3 protein. The sample contains over 550,000 distinct CDR3 sequences, roughly 7.1% of which appear only once. The sample was also linked to a second study, of yellow fever vaccine responses in identical twins.

The sequenced sample consisted of PBMCs. The receptors shown here come from a woman aged 18 to 35 in good health.

The rearrangement joins TRBV20-1 to TRBJ2-6; 12 bases fit TRBD1. The trim removed 5 bases at V and 4 bases at J, leaving 15 bases unmatched. This CDR3 spans 19 amino acids. Germline values: CDR1 DFQATT, CDR2 SNEGSKA (reference sequence). CDR3 bases: TGCAGTGCTGCAACCGGGACAGGGGGCTTTTTTGCCGGGGCCAACGTCCTGACTTTC. Its protein is CSAATGTGGFFAGANVLTF.

The gene calls are TRBV11-3 and TRBJ2-7, with D perhaps matching TRBD2 (5 bases). This CDR3 is built from 14 residues. In germline, CDR1 is SGHNT, CDR2 YENEEA. Trimming left V 8 bases short and J 2 bases short, with 16 bases between. The CDR3 sequence is CASGGRAATYEQYF. CDR3 DNA sequence: TGTGCCAGCGGAGGACGGGCAGCAACCTACGAGCAGTACTTC.

The chain combines TRBV9 with TRBJ2-5; 10 nucleotides match TRBD1. The CDR3 length is 19 residues. Trimming cost V 3 bases and J 3 bases; bases outside gene matches: 17. The V gene's germline CDR1 is SGDLS and CDR2 YYNGEE. CDR3 protein: CASSGGTDGTGEDEETQYF. CDR3 DNA sequence: TGTGCCAGCAGCGGAGGCACCGATGGGACAGGGGAGGACGAAGAGACCCAGTACTTC.

This chain links TRBV11-2 with TRBJ2-3; D unclear. CDR3 length equals 15 residues. The germline V gene encodes CDR1 SGHAT and CDR2 FQNNGV. The ends were cut back, 5 bases at V and 0 bases at J, with 12 bases in the middle. The CDR3: CASSGRAPSTDTQYF. The CDR3 DNA reads as TGTGCCAGCAGCGGCCGAGCACCTAGCACAGATACGCAGTATTTT. The whole variable domain, remainder taken from reference TRBV11-2 and TRBJ2-3, is EAGVAQSPRYKIIEKRQSVAFWCNPISGHATLYWYQQILGQGPKLLIQFQNNGVVDDSQLPKDRFSAERLKGVDSTLKIQPAKLEDSAVYLCASSGRAPSTDTQYFGPGTRLTVL.

The CDR3 nucleotides read TGTGCCAGCAGCTACGTGTTGCGGGGGATAAACACCGGGGAGCTGTTTTTT. Translation gives CASSYVLRGINTGELFF. V usage is TRBV7-2 and J usage is TRBJ2-2; 7 bases agree with TRBD2. This CDR3 spans 17 amino acids. Looked up from germline, CDR1 is SGHTA and CDR2 is FQGNSA. J was trimmed by 2 bases and V by 4 bases; bases with no gene match: 10.

The chain joins TRBV7-7 to TRBJ2-1, with 9 bases fitting TRBD2. With 2 bases clipped from V and 10 bases from J, the junction kept 3 bases outside the gene matches. Per germline, CDR1 SSHAT and CDR2 FNYEAQ (reference sequence). This CDR3 has 13 amino acids. CDR3 loop: CASSLRGRGEQFF. Here the CDR3 DNA reads TGTGCCAGCAGCTTACGCGGGAGGGGGGAGCAGTTCTTC.

The gene calls are TRBV28 and TRBJ2-5; TRBD1 or TRBD2 may be the D gene (5 bases each). CDR1 is MDHEN, CDR2 SYDVKM, per germline. This CDR3 comprises 15 residues. Trimming took off 3 bases at V and 2 bases at J, with 13 bases between the two ends. The CDR3 DNA reads as TGTGCCAGCAGTTTGGGACGCAGTAAACAAGAGACCCAGTACTTC. Protein product: CASSLGRSKQETQYF. Using reference TRBV28 and TRBJ2-5 for the parts outside the CDR3, the full variable domain is DVKVTQSSRYLVKRTGEKVFLECVQDMDHENMFWYRQDPGLGLRLIYFSYDVKMKEKGDIPEGYSVSREKKERFSLILESASTNQTSMYLCASSLGRSKQETQYFGPGTRLLVL.

This clonotype came up many times. The chain employs TRBV9 and TRBJ2-7; perhaps TRBD1 as D (6 bases). V was pared by 5 bases and J by 5 bases, with 17 bases between. Looked up from germline, CDR1 is SGDLS and CDR2 is YYNGEE. The CDR3 is 14 residues long. The CDR3 loop is CASRDDRTLNEQYV. The CDR3 DNA sequence: TGTGCCAGCAGAGACGACAGGACACTGAACGAGCAGTACGTC.

The chain links TRBV20-1 to TRBJ2-7; 7 nucleotides match TRBD2. J lost 3 bases, V lost 6 bases, and 5 bases had no gene match. Per the germline V gene, CDR1 is DFQATT and CDR2 is SNEGSKA (reference sequence). This CDR3 has 12 residues. In DNA, the CDR3 is TGCAGTGCGCCCGGGGGGAACTACGAGCAGTACGTC. This encodes CSAPGGNYEQYV.

This clonotype was counted a few times. The V gene is TRBV11-2, the J gene TRBJ1-3, with D hard to call. Between the trimmed V and J ends, which lost 6 bases and 4 bases, there was a span of 13 bases. The CDR3 contains 14 residues. Germline CDR1 reads SGHAT; CDR2 reads FQNNGV. This CDR3 reads CASRAGPKGNTIYF. The CDR3 DNA is TGTGCCAGCAGAGCAGGCCCCAAAGGAAACACCATATATTTT.